This TCR beta chain was sequenced in a study of blood T cell repertoires in COVID-19. Whole-study context: COVID-19 samples from acute and convalescent phases originated in the United States, Italy and Spain. PBMCs, B-cell-depleted T cells, or T cells were the source of the cDNA or gDNA that made up the material.

Germline V lookup: CDR1 LNHDA, CDR2 SQIVND (reference sequence). The CDR3 has 14 amino acids. Points on this clone: One end of the junction is discordant with germline, which a read error may explain.

Original data processing: Nucleated cell number was recorded as an estimate derived from reference gene primer amplification. Sequencing used immunoSEQ multiplex PCR; TCRdb keeps in-frame clones, though not all of them. V and J calls and clone size come straight from that table; D and trimming were deduced from the DNA. The sample contains 70,000 to 85,000 clones, about 90% of which appear only once. The sequencing input was peripheral blood. The receptor's source is a woman between 45 and 65 years old with active or convalescent COVID-19. J is TRBJ2-7 and V is TRBV19; 9 bases map to TRBD1. The CDR3 DNA reads as TGTGCCAGTAGTATCGGGACAGGGTCCCACGAGCGGTACTTC. This translates into CASSIGTGSHERYF.